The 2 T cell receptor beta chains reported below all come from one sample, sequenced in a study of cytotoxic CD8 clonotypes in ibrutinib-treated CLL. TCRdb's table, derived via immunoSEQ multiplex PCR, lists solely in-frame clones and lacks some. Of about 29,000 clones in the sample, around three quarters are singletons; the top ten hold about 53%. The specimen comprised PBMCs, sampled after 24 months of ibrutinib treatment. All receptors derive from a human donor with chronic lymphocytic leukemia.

The CDR3 loop is CSVLQTGGNQPQHF. The DNA for the CDR3 is TGCAGCGTTCTCCAAACGGGGGGCAATCAGCCCCAGCATTTT. This chain uses TRBV29-1 with TRBJ1-5, with a possible D match to TRBD1 (5 bases). Per germline, CDR1 SQVTM and CDR2 ANQGSEA. This CDR3 spans 14 amino acids. Trimming shortened V by 5 bases and J by 2 bases, and 13 bases separated the two germline ends.

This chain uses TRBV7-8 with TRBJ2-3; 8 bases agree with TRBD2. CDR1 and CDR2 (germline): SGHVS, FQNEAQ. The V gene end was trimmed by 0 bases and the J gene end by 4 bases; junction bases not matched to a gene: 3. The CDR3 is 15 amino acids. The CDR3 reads CASSLAQRGSDTQYF. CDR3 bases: TGTGCCAGCAGCTTAGCCCAGCGGGGGTCAGATACGCAGTATTTT.